This record covers a single T cell receptor beta chain. Trimming pared 0 bases from V and 2 bases from J, leaving 10 bases between. Germline V CDR1 and CDR2: WSHSY, SAAADI. The CDR3 length is 15 residues. The data originate from a study of blood T cell repertoires in COVID-19. Profiled with immunoSEQ multiplex PCR; TCRdb holds only in-frame clones, not every one. This sample carries around 99,000 clones, 80% of them seen once, and the ten largest clones take roughly 8.6%. What was sequenced was peripheral blood. The chain uses TRBV10-2 and TRBJ1-2, with a possible D match to TRBD1 (6 bases). The sequence came from a man aged 50 to 60 who had recovered from COVID-19. CDR3 amino acids: CASSESRGGNYGYTF. In DNA form, the CDR3 reads TGCGCCAGCAGTGAGTCGAGGGGGGGCAACTATGGCTACACCTTC.